The clone carrying this TCR beta chain was counted many times. Its target is unknown. The sample is drawn from a study of T-cell reconstitution after alpha-beta-depleted transplantation in children. Study findings and constraints: At day 60, the high TCRbeta diversity found in some patients originated from recipient T cells and thymic progenitors that had survived. Several hundred graft clones that had expanded were reportedly the source of alpha-beta T cells about two months after transplant. The authors attributed T-cell counts and diversity one year after transplant mostly to newly produced T cells.

The TCRbeta library incorporated unique molecular identifiers. TCRdb itself ran the PCR reads through MiXCR, one entry per CDR3 protein. The sample gives 200,000 to 250,000 distinct CDR3 sequences, 11% of which show up once; 28% is in the top ten. The CDR3 consists of 10 residues. CDR1 SNHLY and CDR2 FYNNEI come from the germline V gene. Trimming left V 5 bases short and J 5 bases short, with 0 bases between. This sequence originates from a child under two years old with acute myeloid leukemia, due to receive a stem cell transplant. The sequences come from PBMCs, collected before TCRalphabeta/CD19-depleted stem cell transplant. The rearrangement links TRBV2 to TRBJ1-4, with no clear D. CDR3 amino acids: CASSNEKLFF. CDR3 nucleotide sequence: TGTGCCAGCAGTAATGAAAAACTGTTTTTT.